This T cell receptor beta chain was captured in a study of T cell responses to AZD1222 COVID-19 vaccine. Libraries were prepared by immunoSEQ multiplex PCR; TCRdb keeps only in-frame clonotypes and omits some of them. The sample yields roughly 100,000 clones, around 86% seen once. This CDR3 comprises 13 residues. V gave up 4 bases and J gave up 5 bases; unmatched junction bases: 4. The specimen comprised peripheral blood, sampled on day 0 of AZD1222 vaccination. The rearrangement joins TRBV23-1 to TRBJ1-1; 7 bases fit TRBD1. TRBV23-1 qualifies as an ORF whose function is uncertain. The TCR was taken from an adult in good health. DNA of the CDR3: TGCGCCAGCAGTCGCAAACAGGGGACTGAAGCTTTCTTT. This sequence encodes CASSRKQGTEAFF.